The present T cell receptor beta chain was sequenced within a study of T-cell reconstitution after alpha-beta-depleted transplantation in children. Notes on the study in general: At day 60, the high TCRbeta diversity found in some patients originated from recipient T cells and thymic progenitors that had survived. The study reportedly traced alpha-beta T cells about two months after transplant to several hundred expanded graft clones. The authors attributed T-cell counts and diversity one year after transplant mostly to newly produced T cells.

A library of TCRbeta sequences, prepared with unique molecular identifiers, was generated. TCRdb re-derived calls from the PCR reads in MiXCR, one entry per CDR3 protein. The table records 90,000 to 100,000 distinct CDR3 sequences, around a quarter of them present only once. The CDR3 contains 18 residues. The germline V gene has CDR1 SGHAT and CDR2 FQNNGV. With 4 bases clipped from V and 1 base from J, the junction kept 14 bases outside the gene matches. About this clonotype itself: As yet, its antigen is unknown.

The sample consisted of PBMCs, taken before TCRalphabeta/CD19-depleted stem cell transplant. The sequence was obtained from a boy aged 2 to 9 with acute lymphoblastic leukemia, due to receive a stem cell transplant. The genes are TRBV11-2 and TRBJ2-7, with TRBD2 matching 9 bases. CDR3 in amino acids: CASSYQTSGGAGSYEQYF. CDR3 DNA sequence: TGTGCCAGCAGCTATCAGACTAGCGGAGGGGCGGGATCCTACGAGCAGTACTTC.